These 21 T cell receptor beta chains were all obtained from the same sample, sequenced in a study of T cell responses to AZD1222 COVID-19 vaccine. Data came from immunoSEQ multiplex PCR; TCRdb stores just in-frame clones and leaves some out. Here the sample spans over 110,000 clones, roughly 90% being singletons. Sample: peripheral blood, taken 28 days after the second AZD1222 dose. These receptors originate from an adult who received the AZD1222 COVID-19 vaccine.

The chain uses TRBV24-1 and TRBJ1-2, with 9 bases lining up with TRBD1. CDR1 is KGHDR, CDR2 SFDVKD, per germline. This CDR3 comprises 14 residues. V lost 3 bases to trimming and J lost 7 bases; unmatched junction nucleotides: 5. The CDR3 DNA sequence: TGTGCCACCAGTGATAAACAGGGGGCAAGTGGCTACACCTTC. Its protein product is CATSDKQGASGYTF.

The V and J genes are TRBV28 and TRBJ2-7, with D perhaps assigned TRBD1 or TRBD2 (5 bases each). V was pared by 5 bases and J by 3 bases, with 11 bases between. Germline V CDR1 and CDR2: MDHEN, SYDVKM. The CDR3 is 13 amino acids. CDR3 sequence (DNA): TGTGCCAGCAGTGGGGACGGATACTACGAGCAGTACTTC. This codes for CASSGDGYYEQYF. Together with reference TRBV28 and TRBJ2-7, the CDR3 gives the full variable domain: DVKVTQSSRYLVKRTGEKVFLECVQDMDHENMFWYRQDPGLGLRLIYFSYDVKMKEKGDIPEGYSVSREKKERFSLILESASTNQTSMYLCASSGDGYYEQYFGPGTRLTVT.

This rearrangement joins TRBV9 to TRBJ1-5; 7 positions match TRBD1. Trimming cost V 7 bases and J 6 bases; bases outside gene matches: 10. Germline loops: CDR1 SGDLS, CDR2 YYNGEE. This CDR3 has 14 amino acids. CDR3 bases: TGTGCCAGCGACAGGGAGGGCCGTGGTCAGCCCCAGCATTTT. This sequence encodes CASDREGRGQPQHF.

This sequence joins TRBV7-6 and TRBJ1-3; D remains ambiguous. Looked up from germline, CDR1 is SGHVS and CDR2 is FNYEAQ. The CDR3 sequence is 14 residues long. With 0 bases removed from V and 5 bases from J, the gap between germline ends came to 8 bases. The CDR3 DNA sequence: TGTGCCAGCAGCTTAGCCGGCACTAGAAACACCATATATTTT. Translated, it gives CASSLAGTRNTIYF.

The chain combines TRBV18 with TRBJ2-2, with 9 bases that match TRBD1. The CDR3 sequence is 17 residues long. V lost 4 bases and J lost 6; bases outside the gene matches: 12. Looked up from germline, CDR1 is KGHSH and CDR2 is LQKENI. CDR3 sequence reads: CASSLTGTGIAAGELFF. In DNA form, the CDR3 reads TGTGCCAGCTCACTTACCGGGACAGGGATAGCGGCCGGGGAGCTGTTTTTT.

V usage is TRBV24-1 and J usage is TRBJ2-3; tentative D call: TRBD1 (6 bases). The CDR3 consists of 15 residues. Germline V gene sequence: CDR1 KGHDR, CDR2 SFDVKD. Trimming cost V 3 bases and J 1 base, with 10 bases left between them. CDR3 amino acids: CATSDNRAGTDTQYF. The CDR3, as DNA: TGTGCCACCAGTGATAACAGGGCCGGCACAGATACGCAGTATTTT.

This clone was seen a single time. The CDR3 here is CASSLGGLNQPQHF. The CDR3, as DNA: TGTGCCAGCAGCTTAGGAGGTCTGAATCAGCCCCAGCATTTT. The J gene is TRBJ1-5, the V gene TRBV7-9; no clear D gene. Trimming left V 1 base short and J 4 bases short, with 8 bases between. The CDR3 is 14 residues long. Germline V lookup: CDR1 SEHNR, CDR2 FQNEAQ (reference sequence).

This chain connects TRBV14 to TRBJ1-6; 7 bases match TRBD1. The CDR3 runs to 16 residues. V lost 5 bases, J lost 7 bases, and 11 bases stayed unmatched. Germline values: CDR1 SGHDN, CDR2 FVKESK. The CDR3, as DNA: TGTGCCAGCAGCGAGAACTGGACAGGAGCGAATTCACCCCTCCACTTT. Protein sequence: CASSENWTGANSPLHF.

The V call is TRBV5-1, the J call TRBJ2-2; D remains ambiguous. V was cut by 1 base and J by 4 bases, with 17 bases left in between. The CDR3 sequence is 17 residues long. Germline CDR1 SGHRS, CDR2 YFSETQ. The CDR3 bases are TGCGCCAGCAGCTTGTCACCCACCCTGCGCGGCACCGGGGAGCTGTTTTTT. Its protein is CASSLSPTLRGTGELFF.

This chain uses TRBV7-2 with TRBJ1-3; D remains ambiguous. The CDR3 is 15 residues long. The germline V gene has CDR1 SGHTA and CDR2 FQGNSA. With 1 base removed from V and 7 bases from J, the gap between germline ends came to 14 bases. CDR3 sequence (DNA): TGTGCCAGCAGCTTAGTTCCAGGCGGGTCGAACACCATATATTTT. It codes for CASSLVPGGSNTIYF. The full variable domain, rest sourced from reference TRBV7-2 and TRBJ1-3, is GAGVSQSPSNKVTEKGKDVELRCDPISGHTALYWYRQSLGQGLEFLIYFQGNSAPDKSGLPSDRFSAERTGGSVSTLTIQRTQQEDSAVYLCASSLVPGGSNTIYFGEGSWLTVV.

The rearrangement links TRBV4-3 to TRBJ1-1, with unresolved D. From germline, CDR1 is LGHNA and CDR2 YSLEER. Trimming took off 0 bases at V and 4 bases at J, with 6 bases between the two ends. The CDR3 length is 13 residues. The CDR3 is CASSQEGGTEAFF. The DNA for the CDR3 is TGCGCCAGCAGCCAAGAGGGAGGCACTGAAGCTTTCTTT.

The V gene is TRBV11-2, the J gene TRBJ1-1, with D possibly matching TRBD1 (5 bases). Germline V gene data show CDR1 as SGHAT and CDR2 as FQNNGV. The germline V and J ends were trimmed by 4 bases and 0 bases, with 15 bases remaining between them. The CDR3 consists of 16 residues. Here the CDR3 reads CASSSGAGRLNTEAFF. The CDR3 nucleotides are TGTGCCAGCAGCTCCGGGGCCGGACGGCTGAACACTGAAGCTTTCTTT.

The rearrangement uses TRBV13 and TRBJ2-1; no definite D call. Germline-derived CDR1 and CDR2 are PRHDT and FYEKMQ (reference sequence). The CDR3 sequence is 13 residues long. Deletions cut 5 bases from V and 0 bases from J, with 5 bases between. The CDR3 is CASSASSYNEQFF. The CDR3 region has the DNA TGTGCCAGCAGCGCCAGCTCCTACAATGAGCAGTTCTTC.

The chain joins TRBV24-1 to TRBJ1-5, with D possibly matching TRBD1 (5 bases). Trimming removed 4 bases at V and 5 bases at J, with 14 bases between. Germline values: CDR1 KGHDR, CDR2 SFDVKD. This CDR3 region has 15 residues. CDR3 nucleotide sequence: TGTGCCACCAGTGACACGCGGACAACAGATCAGCCCCAGCATTTT. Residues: CATSDTRTTDQPQHF.

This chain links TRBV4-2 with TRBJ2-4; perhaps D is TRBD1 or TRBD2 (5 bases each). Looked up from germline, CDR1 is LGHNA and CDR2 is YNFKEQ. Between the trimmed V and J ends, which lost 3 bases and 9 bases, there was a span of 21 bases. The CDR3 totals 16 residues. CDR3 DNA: TGTGCCAGCAGCCAGCCAACCCTTGGGACGGTGGGCATTCAGTACTTC. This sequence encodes CASSQPTLGTVGIQYF.

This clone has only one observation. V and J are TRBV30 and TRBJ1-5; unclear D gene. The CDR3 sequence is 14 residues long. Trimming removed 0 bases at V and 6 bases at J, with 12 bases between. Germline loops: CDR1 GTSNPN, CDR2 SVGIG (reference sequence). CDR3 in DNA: TGTGCCTGGAGTGTACAAGGGATCGGTCAGCCCCAGCATTTT. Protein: CAWSVQGIGQPQHF.

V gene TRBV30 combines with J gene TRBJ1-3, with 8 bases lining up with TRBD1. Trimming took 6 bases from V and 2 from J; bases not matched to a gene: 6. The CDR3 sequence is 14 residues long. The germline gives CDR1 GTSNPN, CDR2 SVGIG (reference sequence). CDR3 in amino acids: CACEDRGTGNTIYF. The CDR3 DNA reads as TGTGCCTGTGAAGACAGGGGAACTGGAAACACCATATATTTT.

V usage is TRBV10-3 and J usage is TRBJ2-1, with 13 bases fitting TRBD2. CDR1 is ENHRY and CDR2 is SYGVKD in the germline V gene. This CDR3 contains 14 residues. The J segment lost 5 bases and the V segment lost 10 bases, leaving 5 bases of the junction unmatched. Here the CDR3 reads CATEGTSGDNEQFF. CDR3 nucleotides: TGTGCCACCGAGGGGACTAGCGGGGACAATGAGCAGTTCTTC.

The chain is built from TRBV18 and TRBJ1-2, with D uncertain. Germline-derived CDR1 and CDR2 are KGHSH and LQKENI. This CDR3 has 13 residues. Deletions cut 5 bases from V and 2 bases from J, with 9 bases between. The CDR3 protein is CASSTAENYGYTF. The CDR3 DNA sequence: TGTGCCAGCTCAACGGCAGAGAACTATGGCTACACCTTC. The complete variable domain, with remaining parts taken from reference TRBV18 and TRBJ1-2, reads NAGVMQNPRHLVRRRGQEARLRCSPMKGHSHVYWYRQLPEEGLKFMVYLQKENIIDESGMPKERFSAEFPKEGPSILRIQQVVRGDSAAYFCASSTAENYGYTFGSGTRLTVV.

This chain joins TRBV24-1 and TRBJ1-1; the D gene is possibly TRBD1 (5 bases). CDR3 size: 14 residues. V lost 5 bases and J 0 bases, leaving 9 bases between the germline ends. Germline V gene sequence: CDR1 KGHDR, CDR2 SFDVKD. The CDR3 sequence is CATSAGGMNTEAFF. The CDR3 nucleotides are TGTGCCACCAGTGCGGGGGGGATGAACACTGAAGCTTTCTTT.

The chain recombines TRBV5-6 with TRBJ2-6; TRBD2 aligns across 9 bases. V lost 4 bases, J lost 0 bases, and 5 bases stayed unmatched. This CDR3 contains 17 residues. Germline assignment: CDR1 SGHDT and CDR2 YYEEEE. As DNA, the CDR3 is TGTGCCAGCAGCCTACGGCGGGGGGGCTCTGGGGCCAACGTCCTGACTTTC. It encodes CASSLRRGGSGANVLTF.